Each of the 5 T cell receptor beta chains below was sequenced from the same sample in a study of control samples from healthy donors and cancer patients. TCRdb's table, derived via immunoSEQ multiplex PCR, lists solely in-frame clones and lacks some. The data show more than 85,000 clones, with around 89% seen just once and around 17% held by the top ten. Source material: blood. These receptor sequences come from a woman in her 50s in good health.

V and J are TRBV29-1 and TRBJ1-3, with TRBD1 as a possible D gene (5 bases). Per the germline V gene, CDR1 is SQVTM and CDR2 is ANQGSEA. With 4 bases removed from V and 0 bases from J, the gap between germline ends came to 10 bases. The length of the CDR3 is 14 residues. CDR3 nucleotides: TGCAGCGTTGGGGCAGGGAACTCTGGAAACACCATATATTTT. Protein sequence: CSVGAGNSGNTIYF. Full variable domain (outside the CDR3, taken from reference TRBV29-1 and TRBJ1-3): SAVISQKPSRDICQRGTSLTIQCQVDSQVTMMFWYRQQPGQSLTLIATANQGSEATYESGFVIDKFPISRPNLTFSTLTVSNMSPEDSSIYLCSVGAGNSGNTIYFGEGSWLTVV.

The table lists this clone with a count of one. The rearrangement uses TRBV27 and TRBJ1-5; a possible D gene is TRBD1 (5 bases). Germline V gene sequence: CDR1 MNHEY, CDR2 SMNVEV (reference sequence). V was cut by 5 bases and J by 2 bases, with 13 bases left in between. The CDR3 is 15 residues long. The CDR3 loop reads CASSERKQGNQPQHF. The CDR3 DNA reads TGTGCCAGCAGTGAAAGGAAACAGGGCAATCAGCCCCAGCATTTT.

The V gene is TRBV5-1, the J gene TRBJ2-1; 10 bases align to TRBD2. CDR3 length: 17 amino acids. Germline CDR1 is SGHRS and CDR2 is YFSETQ. V gave up 0 bases and J gave up 9 bases; unmatched junction bases: 12. Written as DNA, the CDR3 is TGCGCCAGCAGCTTGGTGTTGACTAGCGGGCGCTCCGGTGAGCAGTTCTTC. Translation: CASSLVLTSGRSGEQFF.

With respect to this clone: An end of the junction differs from the germline gene, which may be a read error. The CDR3 nucleotides are TGTGCCAGCAGCTTAATTGGGACCCTCCCGGTCTTC. Residues: CASSLIGTLPVF. The gene calls are TRBV7-3 and TRBJ2-1; D may match TRBD1 or TRBD2 (5 bases each). The germline V gene encodes CDR1 SGHTA and CDR2 FQGTGA. This CDR3 is built from 12 residues.

This chain joins TRBV19 and TRBJ1-4; D is unresolved. The germline V gene has CDR1 LNHDA and CDR2 SQIVND (reference sequence). The V gene lost 6 bases and the J gene lost 8 bases, with 10 bases spanning the gap. The CDR3 has 12 residues. The CDR3 region has the DNA TGTGCCAGTAGGTCGGAGCACGAAAAACTGTTTTTT. Translated, it gives CASRSEHEKLFF.